These 4 T cell receptor beta chains were all obtained from the same sample, sequenced in a study of Ad26.COV2.S vaccination and SARS-CoV-2 variants. The repertoire was sequenced with immunoSEQ multiplex PCR; TCRdb's copy has only in-frame clones and lacks some. The table has about 140,000 clones, 75% to 90% seen once. The specimen comprised peripheral blood, sampled after recovery from COVID-19. These receptors were taken from a human donor who had recovered from COVID-19.

This clone was counted between two and nine times. The chain carries TRBV3-1 (or the pseudogene TRBV3-2) and TRBJ1-3; D not certain. Germline V gene sequence: CDR1 LGHDT, CDR2 YNNKEL (reference sequence). Trimming left V 4 bases short and J 0 bases short, with 10 bases between. CDR3 size: 15 residues. The CDR3 loop is CASSLSGASGNTIYF. The CDR3 DNA reads as TGTGCCAGCAGCCTCAGTGGTGCCTCTGGAAACACCATATATTTT.

The V and J genes are TRBV5-1 and TRBJ2-5; 11 nucleotides match TRBD2. This CDR3 spans 13 amino acids. Germline assignment: CDR1 SGHRS and CDR2 YFSETQ. V was pared by 5 bases and J by 4 bases, with 1 base of the junction left unmatched. The CDR3 here is CASSSGGAETQYF. The DNA for the CDR3 is TGCGCCAGCAGTAGCGGGGGGGCAGAGACCCAGTACTTC.

V usage is TRBV29-1 and J usage is TRBJ2-7, with TRBD1 identical over 8 bases. Per germline, CDR1 SQVTM and CDR2 ANQGSEA. V was clipped by 4 bases and J by 6 bases; unmatched bases: 2. The CDR3 has 11 residues. For the CDR3, the DNA is TGCAGCGTTGGCACAGGGGGCGAGCAGTACTTC. It codes for CSVGTGGEQYF.

This clone was seen once. The rearrangement joins TRBV7-9 to TRBJ1-6; no definite D call. This CDR3 is 14 amino acids long. Per germline, CDR1 SEHNR and CDR2 FQNEAQ (reference sequence). Trimming cost V 1 base and J 4 bases, with 5 bases left between them. The CDR3 region has the DNA TGTGCCAGCAGCTTAGGAAATTATAATTCACCCCTCCACTTT. Protein sequence: CASSLGNYNSPLHF.